This section outlines one T cell receptor (beta chain) sequence together with its context. This clonotype was counted a few times. Its antigen target is currently unknown. No base qualities exist here, and no much larger clone lies one base off it. To prepare the library, PCR was applied. The instrument was an Illumina HiSeq 2500. To reduce PCR and sequencing biases, unique molecular identifiers were incorporated into the TCR beta cDNA libraries. Every 1 to 10 million input T cells yielded 500,000 or so cDNA molecules, meaning each molecule approximated one T cell. The same protocol used for the earlier healthy control dataset was applied to prepare and sequence the patient libraries. Within a given batch, samples were prepared together, multiplexed and sequenced on the same HiSeq lane. Per the source publication's procedure: Raw barcoded reads were processed with MIGEC, and single-read molecular identifier groups were discarded before consensus assembly and CDR3 extraction. Clonotype tables were post-analysed with VDJtools, and diversity was normalized by down-sampling all datasets to the smallest sample size. Repertoire overlap clustering matched CDR3 amino acid but not nucleotide sequences to correct batch-related cross-sample contamination. The public reads were quality trimmed at Q25 with fastp and then assembled into clones with MiXCR by TCRdb, keeping productive beta chains. All rows with the same CDR3 protein become a single entry with the most common DNA and genes. TCRdb, rather than the study authors, made the V and J calls. The sample table holds hundreds of thousands of distinct CDR3 sequences, of which approximately 59% were seen once. The top ten clonotypes cover about 11% of the sample.

This sample was included in a study of post-analysis software for immune sequencing data (dated by TCRdb to the mid-2010s). About the study as a whole: Relapsing-remitting, secondary progressive and progressive-relapsing multiple sclerosis were recorded as disease courses, and subtype annotation was lacking for some patients. Patient repertoires were compared against ten to twelve previously published healthy control repertoires from donors aged roughly 6 to 27 years. A subset of samples was prepared in parallel using single-end sample barcoding, then pooled and co-amplified after Illumina adapter ligation.

Overall results and qualifications from the work: The control group was slightly older than the multiple sclerosis patient group. Direct clustering with F measure revealed strong co-clustering of samples prepared in the same batch, which led to a batch-effect correction. Multiple sclerosis patients had significantly lower normalized Chao1 diversity than controls, a result that suggests substantial peripheral T-cell clonal expansion.

To demonstrate the VDJtools post-analysis software, TCR beta repertoires were profiled from the peripheral blood of 10 to 15 young patients with multiple sclerosis. The multiple sclerosis patients were children and adolescents ranging in age from 6 to 15 years. This sequence was found in a girl aged 2 to 10 with multiple sclerosis. The sequencing sample was made of blood.

The DNA is as follows: TGCGCCAGCAGCTTGGTACCGGGGTTCCAAGAGACCCAGTACTTC. It translates to CASSLVPGFQETQYF. The chain links TRBV5-1 with TRBJ2-5; the D gene is perhaps TRBD2, on 5 matching bases. V lost 0 bases and J lost 1 base; the stretch between them is 10 bases long. The CDR1 and CDR2 encoded by the germline V gene are SGHRS and YFSETQ. The CDR3 runs 15 residues from the cysteine to the phenylalanine. The CDR3 DNA has 45 bases and is translated from base 1.